This note documents a single T cell receptor (beta chain) sequence. As processed by the authors: The assay estimated nucleated cells by amplifying reference gene primers. Data came from immunoSEQ multiplex PCR; TCRdb stores just in-frame clones and leaves some out. That table gives V, J and clone size, and the DNA gave D and trimming. The table shows 150,000 or so clones, with 80% occurring only once. These data are taken from a study of blood T cell repertoires in COVID-19. Across the whole study: Acute-phase and convalescent COVID-19 samples originated in the United States, Italy and Spain. From T cells, B-cell-depleted T cells, or PBMCs came the material, which was cDNA or gDNA.

This receptor was taken from a woman aged 55-70 years who had recovered from COVID-19. The sequenced sample was PBMCs or T cells enriched from blood (not recorded which).

CDR3 sequence reads: CASSQDRGTDTQYF. CDR3 in DNA: TGTGCCAGCAGCCAGGACAGGGGCACAGATACGCAGTATTTT. The V and J genes are TRBV3-1 (or the pseudogene TRBV3-2) and TRBJ2-3, with 8 bases identical to TRBD1. This CDR3 contains 14 residues. Per the germline V gene, CDR1 is LGHDT and CDR2 is YNNKEL (reference sequence). The J segment lost 1 base and the V segment lost 3 bases, leaving 0 bases of the junction unmatched.